The T cell receptor beta chain described here comes from a study of blood T cell repertoires in COVID-19. Study overall: Sites in the United States, Italy and Spain provided acute and convalescent COVID-19 samples. Nucleic acid was either cDNA or gDNA, and it came from T cells, B-cell-depleted T cells, or PBMCs.

In the source study's methods: Amplification of reference gene primers was used by the study to estimate nucleated cell counts. The table came from immunoSEQ multiplex PCR; TCRdb's copy has only in-frame clones and leaves some out. V, J and clone size are taken as reported in that table, and D and trimming were inferred from the DNA itself. The sample has about 160,000 clones; roughly 83% are singletons. There are 12 residues in the CDR3. Germline-derived CDR1 and CDR2 are LNHDA and SQIVND (reference sequence). Trimming cost V 0 bases and J 11 bases; bases outside gene matches: 2. The sequence derives from a woman older than 75 with active or convalescent COVID-19. Sequencing was performed on peripheral blood. The V gene is TRBV19, the J gene TRBJ2-3, with TRBD1 matching over 7 bases. The CDR3 is CASSIEGTEQYF. The CDR3 bases are TGTGCCAGTAGTATAGAGGGGACAGAGCAGTATTTT.